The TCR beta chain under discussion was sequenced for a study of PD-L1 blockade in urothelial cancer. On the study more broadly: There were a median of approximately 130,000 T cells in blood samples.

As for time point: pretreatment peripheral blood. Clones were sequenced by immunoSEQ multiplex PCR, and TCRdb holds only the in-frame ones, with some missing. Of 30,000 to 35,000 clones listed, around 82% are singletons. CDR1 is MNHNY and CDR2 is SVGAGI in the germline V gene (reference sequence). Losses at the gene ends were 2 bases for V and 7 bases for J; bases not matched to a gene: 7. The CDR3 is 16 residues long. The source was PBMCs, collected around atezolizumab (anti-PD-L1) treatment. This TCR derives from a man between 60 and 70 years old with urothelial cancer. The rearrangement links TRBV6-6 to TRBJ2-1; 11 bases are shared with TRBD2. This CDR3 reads CASSYASSGRRNEQFF. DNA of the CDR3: TGTGCCAGCAGTTACGCGTCTAGCGGGAGGAGGAATGAGCAGTTCTTC.